This TCR beta chain is drawn from a study of OX40 agonist ivuxolimab in advanced cancers. About the research overall: Patients received ivuxolimab, an agonistic anti-OX40 (CD134) antibody.

Produced via immunoSEQ multiplex PCR; TCRdb's table is partial and in-frame only. The sample carries tens of thousands of clones, roughly 87% recorded once. Trimming cost V 6 bases and J 0 bases, with 6 bases left between them. The CDR3 runs to 12 residues. Germline-derived CDR1 and CDR2 are MDHEN and SYDVKM. The TCR sequence derives from an adult with an advanced solid tumor such as melanoma, head and neck, liver or kidney cancer. The material was CD4+ or CD8+ T cells sorted from blood, obtained in a trial of the OX40 agonist ivuxolimab. This chain uses TRBV28 with TRBJ2-7; D remains ambiguous. The CDR3 loop is CASSLYSYEQYF. The CDR3 DNA sequence: TGTGCCAGCAGCCTTTACTCCTACGAGCAGTACTTC.